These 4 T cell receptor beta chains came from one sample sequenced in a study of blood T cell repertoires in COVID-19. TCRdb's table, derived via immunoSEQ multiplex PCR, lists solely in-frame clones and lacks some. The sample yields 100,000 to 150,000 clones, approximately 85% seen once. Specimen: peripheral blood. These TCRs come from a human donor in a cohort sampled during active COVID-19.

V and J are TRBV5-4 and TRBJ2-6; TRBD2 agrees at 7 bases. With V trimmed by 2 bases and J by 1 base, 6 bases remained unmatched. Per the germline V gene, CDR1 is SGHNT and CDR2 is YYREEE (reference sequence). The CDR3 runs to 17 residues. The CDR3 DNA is TGTGCCAGCAGCTTTGGCGGGAGATCTTCTGGGGCCAACGTCCTGACTTTC. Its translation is CASSFGGRSSGANVLTF.

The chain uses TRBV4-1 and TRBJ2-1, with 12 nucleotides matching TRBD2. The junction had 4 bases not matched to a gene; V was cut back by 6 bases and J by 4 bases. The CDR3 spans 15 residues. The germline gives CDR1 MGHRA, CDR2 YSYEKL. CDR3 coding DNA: TGCGCCAGCAGTGAACTAGCGGGAGGTTACAATGAGCAGTTCTTC. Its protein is CASSELAGGYNEQFF.

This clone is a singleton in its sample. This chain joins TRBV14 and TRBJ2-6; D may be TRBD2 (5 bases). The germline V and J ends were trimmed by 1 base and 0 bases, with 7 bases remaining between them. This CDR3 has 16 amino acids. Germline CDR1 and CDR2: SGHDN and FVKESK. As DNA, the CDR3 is TGTGCCAGCAGCCAAGTCCGGGGCTCTGGGGCCAACGTCCTGACTTTC. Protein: CASSQVRGSGANVLTF.

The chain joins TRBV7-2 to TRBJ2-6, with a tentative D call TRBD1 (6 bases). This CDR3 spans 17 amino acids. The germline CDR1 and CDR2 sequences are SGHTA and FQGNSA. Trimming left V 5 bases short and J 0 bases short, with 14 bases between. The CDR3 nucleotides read TGTGCCAGCAGCGCCCCGGGACATAACTCTGGGGCCAACGTCCTGACTTTC. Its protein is CASSAPGHNSGANVLTF.